Reported below is one T cell receptor (beta chain). Antigen: not known. This entry is derived from a study of T cell repertoires in cytomegalovirus infection. Using its own MiXCR run on the reads, TCRdb lists one record per CDR3 protein. The sample holds some 400,000 distinct CDR3 sequences; approximately 31% are singletons and the top ten take roughly an eighth. The length of the CDR3 is 15 residues. Germline CDR1 SNHLY, CDR2 FYNNEI. V trimming: 5 bases; J trimming: 4 bases; junction bases outside the gene matches: 10. General observations from the study: HLA-C-restricted TCR beta clonotypes specific for CMV led the ex vivo response. Carriage of CMV together with the relevant HLA was identifiable through cumulative public TCR beta family frequency.

This chain connects TRBV2 to TRBJ2-7; 8 bases are a match to TRBD1. The receptor comes from a human donor in good health (CMV status not recorded). Some clones in this sample may be carry-over from other donors' samples. Sequencing used PBMCs. The CDR3 loop reads CASSRPGQVPYEQYF. CDR3 nucleotide sequence: TGTGCCAGCAGTCGGCCGGGACAGGTCCCATACGAGCAGTACTTC.